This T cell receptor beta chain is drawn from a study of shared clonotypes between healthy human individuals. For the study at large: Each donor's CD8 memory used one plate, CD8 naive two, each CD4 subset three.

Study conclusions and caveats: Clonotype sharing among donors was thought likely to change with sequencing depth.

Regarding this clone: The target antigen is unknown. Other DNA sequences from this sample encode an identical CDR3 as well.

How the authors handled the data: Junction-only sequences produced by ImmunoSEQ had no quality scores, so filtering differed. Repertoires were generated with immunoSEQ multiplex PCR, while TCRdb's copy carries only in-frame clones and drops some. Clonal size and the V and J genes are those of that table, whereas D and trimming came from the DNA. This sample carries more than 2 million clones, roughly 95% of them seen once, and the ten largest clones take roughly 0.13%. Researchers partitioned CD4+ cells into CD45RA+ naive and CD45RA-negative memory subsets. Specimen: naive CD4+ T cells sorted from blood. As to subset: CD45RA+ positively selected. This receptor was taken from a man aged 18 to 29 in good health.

CDR3 in DNA: TGTGCCAGCAGCTTAGTAGGGGACACCGGGGAGCTGTTTTTT. It specifies CASSLVGDTGELFF. This sequence joins TRBV7-2 and TRBJ2-2, with D maybe TRBD1 (5 bases). The germline CDR1 and CDR2 sequences are SGHTA and FQGNSA. V was shortened by 1 base and J by 3 bases, with 6 bases between the two germline ends. The CDR3 sequence is 14 residues long.